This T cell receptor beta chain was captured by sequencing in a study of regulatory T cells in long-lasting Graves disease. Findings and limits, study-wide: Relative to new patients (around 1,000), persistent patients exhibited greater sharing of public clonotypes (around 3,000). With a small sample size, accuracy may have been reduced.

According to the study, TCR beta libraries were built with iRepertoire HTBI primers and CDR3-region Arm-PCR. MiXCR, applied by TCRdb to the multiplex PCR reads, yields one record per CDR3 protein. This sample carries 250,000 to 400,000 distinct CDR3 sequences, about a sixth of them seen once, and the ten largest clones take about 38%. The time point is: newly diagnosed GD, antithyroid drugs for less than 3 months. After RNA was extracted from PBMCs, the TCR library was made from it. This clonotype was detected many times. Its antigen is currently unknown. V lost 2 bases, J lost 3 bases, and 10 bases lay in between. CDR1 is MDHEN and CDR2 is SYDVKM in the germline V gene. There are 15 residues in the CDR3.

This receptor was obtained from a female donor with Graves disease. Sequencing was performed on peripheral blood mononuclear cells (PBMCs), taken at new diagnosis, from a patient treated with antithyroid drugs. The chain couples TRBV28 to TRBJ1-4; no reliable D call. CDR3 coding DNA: TGTGCCAGCAGTTTACGAGGGATTTCTAATGAAAAACTGTTTTTT. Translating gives CASSLRGISNEKLFF.